This T cell receptor (beta chain) came from a study of OX40 agonist ivuxolimab in advanced cancers. Germline loops: CDR1 LNHNV, CDR2 YYDKDF (reference sequence). V was shortened by 0 bases and J by 4 bases, with 9 bases between the two germline ends. The CDR3 spans 15 residues. Some clones are missing from TCRdb's copy, which holds only in-frame ones; the method was immunoSEQ multiplex PCR. Seen here are approximately 26,000 clones, 65% to 85% observed once, and the top ten hold 9.5% to 15%. This chain links TRBV15 with TRBJ1-4, with D uncertain. The starting material was CD4+ or CD8+ T cells sorted from blood, obtained in a trial of the OX40 agonist ivuxolimab. This sequence was found in an adult with an advanced solid tumor such as melanoma, head and neck, liver or kidney cancer. The CDR3 loop is CATSRDRKSNEKLFF. The CDR3 nucleotides read TGTGCCACCAGCAGAGATCGAAAGAGTAATGAAAAACTGTTTTTT.